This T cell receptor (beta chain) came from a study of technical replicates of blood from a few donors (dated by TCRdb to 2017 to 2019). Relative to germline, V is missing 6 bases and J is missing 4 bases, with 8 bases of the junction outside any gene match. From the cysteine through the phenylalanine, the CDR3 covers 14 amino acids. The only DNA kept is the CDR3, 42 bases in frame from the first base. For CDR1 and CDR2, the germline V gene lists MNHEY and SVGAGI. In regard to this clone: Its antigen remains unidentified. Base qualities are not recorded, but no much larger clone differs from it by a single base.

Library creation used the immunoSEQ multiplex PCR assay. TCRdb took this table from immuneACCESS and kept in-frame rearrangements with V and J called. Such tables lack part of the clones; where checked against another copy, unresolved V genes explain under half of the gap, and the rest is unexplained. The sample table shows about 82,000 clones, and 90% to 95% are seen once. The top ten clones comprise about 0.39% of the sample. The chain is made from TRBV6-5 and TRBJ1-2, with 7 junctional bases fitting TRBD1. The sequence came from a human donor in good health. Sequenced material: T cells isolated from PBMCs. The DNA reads TGTGCCAGCAGAGGGGGACAGTGGGTCTATGGCTACACCTTC. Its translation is CASRGGQWVYGYTF.